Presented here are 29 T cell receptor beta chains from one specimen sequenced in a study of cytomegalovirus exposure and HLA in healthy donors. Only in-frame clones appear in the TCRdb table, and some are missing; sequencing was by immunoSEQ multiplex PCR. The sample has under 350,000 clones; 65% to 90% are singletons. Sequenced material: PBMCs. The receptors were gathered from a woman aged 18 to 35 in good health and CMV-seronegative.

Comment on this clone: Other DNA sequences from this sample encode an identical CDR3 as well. The CDR3 DNA sequence: TGCGCCAGCAGCTTAGGAGGGAACACTGAAGCTTTCTTT. It translates to CASSLGGNTEAFF. V is TRBV5-1 and J is TRBJ1-1; D remains unclear. Trimming took 2 bases from V and 1 from J, leaving 6 bases between them. The CDR3 consists of 13 residues. Per germline, CDR1 SGHRS and CDR2 YFSETQ.

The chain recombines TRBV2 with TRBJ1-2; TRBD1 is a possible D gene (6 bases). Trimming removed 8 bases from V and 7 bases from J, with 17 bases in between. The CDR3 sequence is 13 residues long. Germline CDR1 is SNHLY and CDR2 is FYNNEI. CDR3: CASAIAGAGGYTF. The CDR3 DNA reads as TGTGCCAGCGCTATTGCAGGGGCGGGTGGCTACACCTTC.

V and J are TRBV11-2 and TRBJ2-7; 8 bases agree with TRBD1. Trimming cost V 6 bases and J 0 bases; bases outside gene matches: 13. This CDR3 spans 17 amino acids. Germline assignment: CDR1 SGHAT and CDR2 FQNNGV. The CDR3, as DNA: TGTGCCAGCAGACTGAAGGGGACAGGCTATTTCTCCTACGAGCAGTACTTC. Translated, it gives CASRLKGTGYFSYEQYF.

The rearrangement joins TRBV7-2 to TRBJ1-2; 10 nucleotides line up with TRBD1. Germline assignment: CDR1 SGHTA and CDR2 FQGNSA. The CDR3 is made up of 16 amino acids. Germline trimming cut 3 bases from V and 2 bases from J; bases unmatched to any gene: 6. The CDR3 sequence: CASSLGGQGSNYGYTF. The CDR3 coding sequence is TGTGCCAGCAGCTTGGGGGGACAGGGGTCCAACTATGGCTACACCTTC.

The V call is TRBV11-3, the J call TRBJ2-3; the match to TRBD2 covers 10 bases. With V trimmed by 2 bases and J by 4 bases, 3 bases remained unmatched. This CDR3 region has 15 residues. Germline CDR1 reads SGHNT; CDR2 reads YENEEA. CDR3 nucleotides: TGTGCCAGCAGCTTACTAGCGGGAGTTCCAGATACGCAGTATTTT. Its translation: CASSLLAGVPDTQYF.

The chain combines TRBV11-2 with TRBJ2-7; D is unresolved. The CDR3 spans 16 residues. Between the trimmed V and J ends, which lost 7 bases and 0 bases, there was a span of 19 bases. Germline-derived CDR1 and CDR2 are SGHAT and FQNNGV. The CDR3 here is CASTPLRFISSYEQYF. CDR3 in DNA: TGTGCCAGCACCCCTTTACGATTCATTAGCTCCTACGAGCAGTACTTC. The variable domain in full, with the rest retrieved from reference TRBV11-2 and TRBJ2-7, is EAGVAQSPRYKIIEKRQSVAFWCNPISGHATLYWYQQILGQGPKLLIQFQNNGVVDDSQLPKDRFSAERLKGVDSTLKIQPAKLEDSAVYLCASTPLRFISSYEQYFGPGTRLTVT.

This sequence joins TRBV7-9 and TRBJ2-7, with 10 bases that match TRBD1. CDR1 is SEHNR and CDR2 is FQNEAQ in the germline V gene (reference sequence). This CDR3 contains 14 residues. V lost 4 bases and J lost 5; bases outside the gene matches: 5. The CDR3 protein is CASSSGDRGHEQYF. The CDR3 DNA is TGTGCCAGCAGCTCCGGGGACAGGGGCCACGAGCAGTACTTC. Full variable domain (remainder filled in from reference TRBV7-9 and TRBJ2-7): DTGVSQNPRHKITKRGQNVTFRCDPISEHNRLYWYRQTLGQGPEFLTYFQNEAQLEKSRLLSDRFSAERPKGSFSTLEIQRTEQGDSAMYLCASSSGDRGHEQYFGPGTRLTVT.

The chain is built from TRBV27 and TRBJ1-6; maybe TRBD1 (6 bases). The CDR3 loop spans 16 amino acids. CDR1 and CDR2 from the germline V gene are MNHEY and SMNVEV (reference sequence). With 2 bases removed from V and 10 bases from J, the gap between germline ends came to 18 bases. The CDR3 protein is CASSLSVGGAWSPLHF. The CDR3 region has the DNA TGTGCCAGCAGTTTAAGTGTGGGGGGGGCGTGGTCACCCCTCCACTTT.

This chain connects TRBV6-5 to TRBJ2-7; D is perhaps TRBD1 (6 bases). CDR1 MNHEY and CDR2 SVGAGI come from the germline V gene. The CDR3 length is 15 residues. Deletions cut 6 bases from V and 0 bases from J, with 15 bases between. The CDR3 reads CASSKRTETSYEQYF. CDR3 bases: TGTGCCAGCAGCAAAAGGACAGAGACCTCCTACGAGCAGTACTTC.

As DNA, the CDR3 is TGTGCCAGCAGTTACTCGCAACAGGGGAATCAGCCCCAGCATTTT. This sequence encodes CASSYSQQGNQPQHF. V is TRBV6-5 and J is TRBJ1-5; 7 positions match TRBD1. The CDR3 loop spans 15 amino acids. The J segment lost 4 bases and the V segment lost 0 bases, leaving 3 bases of the junction unmatched. Per germline, CDR1 MNHEY and CDR2 SVGAGI.

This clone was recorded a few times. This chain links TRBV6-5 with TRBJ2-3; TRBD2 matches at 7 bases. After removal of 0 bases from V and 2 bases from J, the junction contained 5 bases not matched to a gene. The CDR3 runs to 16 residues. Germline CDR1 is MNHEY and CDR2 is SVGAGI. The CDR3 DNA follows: TGTGCCAGCAGTTACTCGTGGGAGGGGACCACAGATACGCAGTATTTT. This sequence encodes CASSYSWEGTTDTQYF.

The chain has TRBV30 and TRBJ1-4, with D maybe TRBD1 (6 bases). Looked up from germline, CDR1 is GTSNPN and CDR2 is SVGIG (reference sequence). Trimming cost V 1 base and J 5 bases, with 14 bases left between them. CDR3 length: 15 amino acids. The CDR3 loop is CAWSAKQGTNEKLFF. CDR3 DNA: TGTGCCTGGAGTGCAAAACAGGGCACGAATGAAAAACTGTTTTTT.

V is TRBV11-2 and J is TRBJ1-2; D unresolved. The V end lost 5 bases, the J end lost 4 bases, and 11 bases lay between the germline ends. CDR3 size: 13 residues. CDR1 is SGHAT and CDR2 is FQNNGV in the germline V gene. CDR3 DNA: TGTGCCAGCAGCCCCCGGGGAGCCTATGGCTACACCTTC. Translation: CASSPRGAYGYTF.

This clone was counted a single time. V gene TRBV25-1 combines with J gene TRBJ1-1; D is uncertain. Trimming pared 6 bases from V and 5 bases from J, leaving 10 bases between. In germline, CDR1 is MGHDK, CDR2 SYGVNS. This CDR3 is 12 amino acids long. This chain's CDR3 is CASRRLETEAFF. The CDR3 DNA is TGTGCCAGCAGACGGCTGGAGACTGAAGCTTTCTTT.

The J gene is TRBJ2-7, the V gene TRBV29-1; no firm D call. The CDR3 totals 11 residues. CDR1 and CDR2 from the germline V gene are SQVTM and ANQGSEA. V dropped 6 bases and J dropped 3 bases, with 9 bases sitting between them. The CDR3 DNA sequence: TGCAGCGTCCACTCGGGCTACGAGCAGTACTTC. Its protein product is CSVHSGYEQYF.

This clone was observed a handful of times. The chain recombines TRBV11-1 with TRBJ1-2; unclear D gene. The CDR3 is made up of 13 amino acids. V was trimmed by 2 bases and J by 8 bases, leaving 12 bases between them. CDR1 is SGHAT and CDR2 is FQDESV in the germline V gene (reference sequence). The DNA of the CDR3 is TGTGCCAGCAGCTTAACTCCATCGAGAGGCTACACCTTC. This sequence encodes CASSLTPSRGYTF.

The CDR3 region has the DNA TGCGCCAGCAGGAAAAGCGGGGGTACCTACGAGCAGTACTTC. Translating it yields CASRKSGGTYEQYF. The chain combines TRBV5-1 with TRBJ2-7, with 8 bases fitting TRBD2. This CDR3 comprises 14 residues. V lost 5 bases to trimming and J lost 2 bases; unmatched junction nucleotides: 6. Per germline, CDR1 SGHRS and CDR2 YFSETQ.

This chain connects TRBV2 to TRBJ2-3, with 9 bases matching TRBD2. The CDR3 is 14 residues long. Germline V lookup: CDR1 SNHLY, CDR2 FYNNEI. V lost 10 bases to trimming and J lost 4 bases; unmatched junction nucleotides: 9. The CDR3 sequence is CATRAGGPADTQYF. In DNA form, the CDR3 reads TGTGCCACACGAGCGGGGGGCCCCGCAGATACGCAGTATTTT.

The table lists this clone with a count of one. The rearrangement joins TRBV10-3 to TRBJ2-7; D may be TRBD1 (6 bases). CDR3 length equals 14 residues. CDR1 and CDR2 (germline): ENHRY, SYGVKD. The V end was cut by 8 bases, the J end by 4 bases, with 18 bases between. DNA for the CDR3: TGTGCCATCGGACCCACCGGACAGTTGTACGAGCAGTACTTC. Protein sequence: CAIGPTGQLYEQYF.

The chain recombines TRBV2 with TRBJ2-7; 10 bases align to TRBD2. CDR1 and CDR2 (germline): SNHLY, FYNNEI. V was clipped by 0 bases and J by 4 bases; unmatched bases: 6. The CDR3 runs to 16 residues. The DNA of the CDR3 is TGTGCCAGCAGTGAAGCGCGCCTAGCGGGAGCTTACGAGCAGTACTTC. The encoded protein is CASSEARLAGAYEQYF.

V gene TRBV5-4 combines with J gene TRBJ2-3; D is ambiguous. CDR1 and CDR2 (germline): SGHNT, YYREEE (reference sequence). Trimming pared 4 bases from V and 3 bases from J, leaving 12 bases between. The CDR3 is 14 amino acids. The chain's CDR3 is CASSPPTSTDTQYF. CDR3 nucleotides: TGTGCCAGCAGCCCCCCTACGAGTACAGATACGCAGTATTTT.

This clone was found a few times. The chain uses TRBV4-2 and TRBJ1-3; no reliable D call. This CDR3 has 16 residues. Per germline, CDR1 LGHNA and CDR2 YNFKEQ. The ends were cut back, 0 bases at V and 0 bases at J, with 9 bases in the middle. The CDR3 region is CASSQELGSSGNTIYF. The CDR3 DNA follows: TGTGCCAGCAGCCAAGAACTTGGGAGCTCTGGAAACACCATATATTTT.

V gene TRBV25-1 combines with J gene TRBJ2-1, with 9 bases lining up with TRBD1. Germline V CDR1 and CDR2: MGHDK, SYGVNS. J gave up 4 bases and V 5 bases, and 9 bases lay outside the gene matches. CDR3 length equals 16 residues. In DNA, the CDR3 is TGTGCCAGCAGTCCAGCCGGGACAGGGACATACAATGAGCAGTTCTTC. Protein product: CASSPAGTGTYNEQFF.

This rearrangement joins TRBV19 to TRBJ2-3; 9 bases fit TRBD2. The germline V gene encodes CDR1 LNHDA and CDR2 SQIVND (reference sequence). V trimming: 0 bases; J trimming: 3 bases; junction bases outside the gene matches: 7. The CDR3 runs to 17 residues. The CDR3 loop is CASSIDQLAGGTDTQYF. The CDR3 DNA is TGTGCCAGTAGTATAGATCAACTAGCGGGTGGGACAGATACGCAGTATTTT.

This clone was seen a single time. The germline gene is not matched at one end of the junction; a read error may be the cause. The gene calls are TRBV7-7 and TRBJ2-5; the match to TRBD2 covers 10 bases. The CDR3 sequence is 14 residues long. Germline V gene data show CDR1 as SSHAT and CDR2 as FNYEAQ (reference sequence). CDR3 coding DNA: TGTGCTAGCAGCCCGGGACTAGCGTTGGAGACCCAGTACTTC. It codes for CASSPGLALETQYF.

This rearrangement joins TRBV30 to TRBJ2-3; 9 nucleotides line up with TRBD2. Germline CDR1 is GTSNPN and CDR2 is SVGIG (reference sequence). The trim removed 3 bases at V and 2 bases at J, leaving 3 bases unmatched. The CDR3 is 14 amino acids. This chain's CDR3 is CAWRVAGVTDTQYF. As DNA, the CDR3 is TGTGCCTGGAGAGTAGCGGGAGTCACAGATACGCAGTATTTT. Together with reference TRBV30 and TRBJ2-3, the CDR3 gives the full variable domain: SQTIHQWPATLVQPVGSPLSLECTVEGTSNPNLYWYRQAAGRGLQLLFYSVGIGQISSEVPQNLSASRPQDRQFILSSKKLLLSDSGFYLCAWRVAGVTDTQYFGPGTRLTVL.

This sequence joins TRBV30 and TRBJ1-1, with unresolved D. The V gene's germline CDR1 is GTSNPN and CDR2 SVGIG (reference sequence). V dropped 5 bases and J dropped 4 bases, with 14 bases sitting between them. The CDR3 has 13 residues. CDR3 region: CAWVSYRSTEAFF. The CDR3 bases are TGTGCCTGGGTATCCTATAGATCCACTGAAGCTTTCTTT.

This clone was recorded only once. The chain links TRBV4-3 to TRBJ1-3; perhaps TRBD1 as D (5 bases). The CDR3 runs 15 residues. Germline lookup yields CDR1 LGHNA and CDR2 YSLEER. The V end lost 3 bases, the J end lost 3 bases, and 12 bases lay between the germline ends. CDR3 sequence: CASSHLQGGGNTIYF. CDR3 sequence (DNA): TGCGCCAGCAGCCACCTTCAGGGAGGTGGAAACACCATATATTTT.

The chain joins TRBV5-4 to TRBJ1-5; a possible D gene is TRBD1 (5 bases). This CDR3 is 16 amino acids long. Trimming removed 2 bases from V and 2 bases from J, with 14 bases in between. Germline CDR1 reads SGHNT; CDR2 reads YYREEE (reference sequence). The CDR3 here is CASSLDSGVGNQPQHF. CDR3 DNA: TGTGCCAGCAGCTTAGACAGTGGAGTAGGCAATCAGCCCCAGCATTTT.